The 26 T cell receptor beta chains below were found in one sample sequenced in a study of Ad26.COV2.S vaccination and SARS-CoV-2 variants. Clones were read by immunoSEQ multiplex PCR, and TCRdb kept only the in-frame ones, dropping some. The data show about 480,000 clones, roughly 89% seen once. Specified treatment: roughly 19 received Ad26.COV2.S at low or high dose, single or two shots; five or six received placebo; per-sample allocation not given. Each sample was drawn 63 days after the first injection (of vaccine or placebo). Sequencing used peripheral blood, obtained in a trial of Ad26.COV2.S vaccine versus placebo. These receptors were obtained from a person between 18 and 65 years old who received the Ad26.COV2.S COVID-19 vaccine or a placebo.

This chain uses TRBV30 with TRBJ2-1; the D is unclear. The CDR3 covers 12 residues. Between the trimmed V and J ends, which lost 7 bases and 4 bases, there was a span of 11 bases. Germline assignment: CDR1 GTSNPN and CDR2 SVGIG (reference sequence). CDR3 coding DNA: TGTGCCTTTTCCATAGCTTACAATGAGCAGTTCTTC. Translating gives CAFSIAYNEQFF.

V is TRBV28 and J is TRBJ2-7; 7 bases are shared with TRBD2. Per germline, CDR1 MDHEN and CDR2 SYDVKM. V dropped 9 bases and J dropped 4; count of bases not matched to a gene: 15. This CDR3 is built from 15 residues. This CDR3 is CASIKEGGSRYEQYF. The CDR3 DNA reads TGTGCCAGTATCAAAGAGGGCGGGAGTAGGTACGAGCAGTACTTC.

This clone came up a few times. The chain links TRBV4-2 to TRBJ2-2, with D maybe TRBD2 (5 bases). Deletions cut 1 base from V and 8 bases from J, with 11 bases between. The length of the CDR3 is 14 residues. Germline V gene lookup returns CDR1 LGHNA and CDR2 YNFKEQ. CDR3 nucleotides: TGTGCCAGCAGCCAAGTGCTCGGGGTTGGGGAGCTGTTTTTT. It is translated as CASSQVLGVGELFF.

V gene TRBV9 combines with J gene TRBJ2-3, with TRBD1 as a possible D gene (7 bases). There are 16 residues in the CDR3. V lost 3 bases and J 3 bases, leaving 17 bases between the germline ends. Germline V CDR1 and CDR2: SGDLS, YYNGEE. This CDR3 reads CASSARGERSTDTQYF. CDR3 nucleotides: TGTGCCAGCAGCGCCAGGGGGGAGCGGAGTACAGATACGCAGTATTTT.

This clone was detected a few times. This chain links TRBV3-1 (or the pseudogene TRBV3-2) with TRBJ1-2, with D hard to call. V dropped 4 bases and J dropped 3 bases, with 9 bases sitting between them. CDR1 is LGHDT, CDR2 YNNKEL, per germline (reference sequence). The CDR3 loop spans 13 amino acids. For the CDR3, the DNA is TGTGCCAGCAGCCGTGATATGGACTATGGCTACACCTTC. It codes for CASSRDMDYGYTF.

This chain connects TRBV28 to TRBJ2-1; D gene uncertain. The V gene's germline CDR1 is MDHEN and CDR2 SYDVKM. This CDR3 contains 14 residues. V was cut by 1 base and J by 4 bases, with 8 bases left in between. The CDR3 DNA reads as TGTGCCAGCAGTTTATTATTACTATACAATGAGCAGTTCTTC. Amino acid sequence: CASSLLLLYNEQFF.

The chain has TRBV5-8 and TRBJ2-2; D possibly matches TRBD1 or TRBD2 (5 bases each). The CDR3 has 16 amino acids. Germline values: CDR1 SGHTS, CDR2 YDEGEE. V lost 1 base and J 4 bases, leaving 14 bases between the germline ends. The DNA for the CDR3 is TGTGCCAGCAGCTTGTACGGCAGGGAGAGCACCGGGGAGCTGTTTTTT. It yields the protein CASSLYGRESTGELFF.

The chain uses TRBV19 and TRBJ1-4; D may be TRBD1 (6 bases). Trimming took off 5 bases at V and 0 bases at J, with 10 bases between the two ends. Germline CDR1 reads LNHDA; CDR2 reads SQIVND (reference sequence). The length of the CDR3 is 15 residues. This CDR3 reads CASSRTVATNEKLFF. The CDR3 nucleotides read TGTGCCAGTAGTCGGACAGTAGCAACTAATGAAAAACTGTTTTTT.

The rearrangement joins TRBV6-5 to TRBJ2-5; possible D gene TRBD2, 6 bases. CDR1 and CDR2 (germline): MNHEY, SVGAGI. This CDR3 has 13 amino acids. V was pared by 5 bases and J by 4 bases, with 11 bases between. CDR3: CASSPSGGETQYF. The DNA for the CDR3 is TGTGCCAGCAGTCCATCCGGGGGAGAGACCCAGTACTTC.

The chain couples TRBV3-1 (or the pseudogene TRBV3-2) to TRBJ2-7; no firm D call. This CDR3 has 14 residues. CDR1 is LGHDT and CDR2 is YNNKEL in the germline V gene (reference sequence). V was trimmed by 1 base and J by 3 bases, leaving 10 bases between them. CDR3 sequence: CASSQGTWGYEQYF. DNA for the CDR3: TGTGCCAGCAGCCAAGGCACATGGGGCTACGAGCAGTACTTC.

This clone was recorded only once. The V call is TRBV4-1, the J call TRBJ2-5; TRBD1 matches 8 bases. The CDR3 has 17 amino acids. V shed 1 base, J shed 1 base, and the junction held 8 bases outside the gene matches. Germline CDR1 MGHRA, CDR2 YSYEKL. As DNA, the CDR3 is TGCGCCAGCAGCCAAGGGTTAGCCGGACAGGGCCAAGAGACCCAGTACTTC. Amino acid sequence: CASSQGLAGQGQETQYF.

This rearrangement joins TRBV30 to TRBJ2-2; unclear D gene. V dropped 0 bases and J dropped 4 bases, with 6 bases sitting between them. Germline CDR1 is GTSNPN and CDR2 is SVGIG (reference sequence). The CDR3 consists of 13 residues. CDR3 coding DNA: TGTGCCTGGAGTGTACTCGGCACCGGGGAGCTGTTTTTT. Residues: CAWSVLGTGELFF.

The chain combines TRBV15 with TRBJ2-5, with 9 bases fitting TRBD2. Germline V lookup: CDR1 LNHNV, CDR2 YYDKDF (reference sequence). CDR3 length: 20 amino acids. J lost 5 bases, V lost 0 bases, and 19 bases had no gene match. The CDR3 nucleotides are TGTGCCACCAGCAGAGACCTGTTAAGCGTACTTAGCGGGAGTAGCGAGACCCAGTACTTC. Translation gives CATSRDLLSVLSGSSETQYF.

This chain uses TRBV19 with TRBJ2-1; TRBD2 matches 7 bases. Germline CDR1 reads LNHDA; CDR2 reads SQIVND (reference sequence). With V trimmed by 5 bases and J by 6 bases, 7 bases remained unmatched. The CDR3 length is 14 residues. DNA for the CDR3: TGTGCCAGTAGTCTGGGGGGGGTCGTCAATGAGCAGTTCTTC. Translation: CASSLGGVVNEQFF. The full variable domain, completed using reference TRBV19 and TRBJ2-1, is DGGITQSPKYLFRKEGQNVTLSCEQNLNHDAMYWYRQDPGQGLRLIYYSQIVNDFQKGDIAEGYSVSREKKESFPLTVTSAQKNPTAFYLCASSLGGVVNEQFFGPGTRLTVL.

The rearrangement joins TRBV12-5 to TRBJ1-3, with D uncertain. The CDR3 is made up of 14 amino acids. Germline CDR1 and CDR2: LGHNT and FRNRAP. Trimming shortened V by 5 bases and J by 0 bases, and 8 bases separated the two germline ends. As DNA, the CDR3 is TGTGCTAGTGGTCTAAGTTCCTCTGGAAACACCATATATTTT. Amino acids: CASGLSSSGNTIYF.

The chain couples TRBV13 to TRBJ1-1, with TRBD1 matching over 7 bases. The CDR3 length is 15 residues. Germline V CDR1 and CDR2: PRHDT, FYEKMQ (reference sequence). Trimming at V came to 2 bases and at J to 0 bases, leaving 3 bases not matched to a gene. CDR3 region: CASSLRGPMNTEAFF. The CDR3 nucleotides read TGTGCCAGCAGCTTAAGGGGGCCCATGAACACTGAAGCTTTCTTT.

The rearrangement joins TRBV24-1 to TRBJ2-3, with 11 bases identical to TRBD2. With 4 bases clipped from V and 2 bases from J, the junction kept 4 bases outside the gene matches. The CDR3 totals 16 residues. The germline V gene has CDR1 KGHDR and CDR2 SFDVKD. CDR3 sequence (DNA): TGTGCCACCAGTGACAGACTAGCGGGAAACACAGATACGCAGTATTTT. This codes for CATSDRLAGNTDTQYF.

The CDR3 reads CASSISGSYEQYF. CDR3 bases: TGTGCCAGCAGCATTAGCGGGAGTTACGAGCAGTACTTC. The chain combines TRBV9 with TRBJ2-7; 9 bases map to TRBD2. Trimming at V came to 4 bases and at J to 4 bases, leaving 3 bases not matched to a gene. Germline assignment: CDR1 SGDLS and CDR2 YYNGEE. The CDR3 totals 13 residues.

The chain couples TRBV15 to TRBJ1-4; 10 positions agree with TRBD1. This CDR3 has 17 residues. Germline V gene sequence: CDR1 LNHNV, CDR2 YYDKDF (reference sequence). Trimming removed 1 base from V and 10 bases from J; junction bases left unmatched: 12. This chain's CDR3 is CATSRVPGQGSGAKLFF. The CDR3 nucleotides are TGTGCCACCAGCAGAGTCCCGGGACAGGGGTCGGGGGCAAAACTGTTTTTT.

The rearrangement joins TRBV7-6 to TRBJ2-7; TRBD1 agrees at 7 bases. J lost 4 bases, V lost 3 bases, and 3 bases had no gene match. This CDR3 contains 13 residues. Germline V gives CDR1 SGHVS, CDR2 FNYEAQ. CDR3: CASSFRDSYEQYF. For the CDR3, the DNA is TGTGCCAGCAGCTTCCGGGACAGTTACGAGCAGTACTTC.

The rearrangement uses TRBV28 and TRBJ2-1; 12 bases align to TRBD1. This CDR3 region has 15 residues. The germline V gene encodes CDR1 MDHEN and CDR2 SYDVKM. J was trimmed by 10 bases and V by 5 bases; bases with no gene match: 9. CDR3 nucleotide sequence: TGTGCCAGCAGTAACCCGGGACAGGGGGCGCGCGAGCAGTTCTTC. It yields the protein CASSNPGQGAREQFF.

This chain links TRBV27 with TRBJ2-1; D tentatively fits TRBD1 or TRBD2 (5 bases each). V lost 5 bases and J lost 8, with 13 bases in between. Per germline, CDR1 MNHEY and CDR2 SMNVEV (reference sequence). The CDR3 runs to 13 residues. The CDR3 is CASSTGTGYEQFF. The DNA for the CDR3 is TGTGCCAGCAGTACCGGGACCGGGTATGAGCAGTTCTTC.

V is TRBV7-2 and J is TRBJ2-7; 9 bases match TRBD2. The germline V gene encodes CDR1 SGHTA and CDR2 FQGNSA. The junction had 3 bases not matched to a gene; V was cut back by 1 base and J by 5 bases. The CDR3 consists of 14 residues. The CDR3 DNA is TGTGCCAGCAGCTTAGGAGGGACTAGCAACGAGCAGTACTTC. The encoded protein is CASSLGGTSNEQYF. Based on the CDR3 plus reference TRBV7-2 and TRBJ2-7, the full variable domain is GAGVSQSPSNKVTEKGKDVELRCDPISGHTALYWYRQSLGQGLEFLIYFQGNSAPDKSGLPSDRFSAERTGGSVSTLTIQRTQQEDSAVYLCASSLGGTSNEQYFGPGTRLTVT.

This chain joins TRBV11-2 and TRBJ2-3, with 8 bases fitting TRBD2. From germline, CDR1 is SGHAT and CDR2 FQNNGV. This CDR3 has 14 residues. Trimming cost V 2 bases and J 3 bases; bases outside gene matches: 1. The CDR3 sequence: CASSLSGRTDTQYF. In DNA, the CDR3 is TGTGCCAGCAGCTTAAGCGGGAGAACAGATACGCAGTATTTT.

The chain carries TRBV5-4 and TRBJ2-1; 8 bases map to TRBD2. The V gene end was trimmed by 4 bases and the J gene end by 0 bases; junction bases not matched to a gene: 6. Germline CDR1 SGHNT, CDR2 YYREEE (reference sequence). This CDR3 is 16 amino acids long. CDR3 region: CASSSSSGSSYNEQFF. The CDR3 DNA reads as TGTGCCAGCAGCAGCTCGAGCGGGAGCTCCTACAATGAGCAGTTCTTC.

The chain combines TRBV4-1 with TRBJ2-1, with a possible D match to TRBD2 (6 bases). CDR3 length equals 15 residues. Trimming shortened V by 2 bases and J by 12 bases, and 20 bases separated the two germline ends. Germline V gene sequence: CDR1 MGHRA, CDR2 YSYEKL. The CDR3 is CASSQFSYRDSPQFF. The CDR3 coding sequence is TGCGCCAGCAGCCAATTCTCCTACCGGGACTCACCGCAGTTCTTC.